This TCR beta chain was sequenced in a study of human T cells and chemical hapten exposure. The time point is: pre-sensitization, week 0. Treatment specified: therapeutic diphenylcyclopropenone sensitization with weekly scalp DPC. Blood draws came first, before each patch test. Donors were 18 to 70-year-old alopecia patients suitable for DPC. Whole blood, unfractionated, served as the material for total RNA extraction. Findings of the study overall: No change in TCRs above 1 in 1000 frequency was produced by DPC sensitization.

Using its own MiXCR run on the RACE reads, TCRdb lists one record per CDR3 protein. Of about 70,000 distinct CDR3 sequences listed, roughly 11% are singletons. Germline V gene lookup returns CDR1 MDHEN and CDR2 SYDVKM. The CDR3 contains 15 residues. With 4 bases removed from V and 5 bases from J, the gap between germline ends came to 15 bases. A note on this clonotype: No antigen is known for it.

Specimen: whole blood, collected in connection with sensitization to the hapten diphenylcyclopropenone (DPC). This sequence was found in a woman between 50 and 59 years old with alopecia areata. Some clones in this sample may be carry-over from other donors' samples. V gene TRBV28 combines with J gene TRBJ2-1; D uncertain. For the CDR3, the DNA is TGTGCCAGCAGTTCCCTAAGGGCCTACAACAATGAGCAGTTCTTC. This translates into CASSSLRAYNNEQFF.